A single T cell receptor beta chain is shown here with its context. What it binds is unknown. The V and J ends lost 1 base and 3 bases respectively, with 7 bases between them. Germline assignment: CDR1 KGHSY and CDR2 FQNENV. This CDR3 is built from 14 residues. The data originate from a study of cytomegalovirus exposure and HLA in healthy donors. At the level of the study: Unique TCR beta sequences numbering 95 million to 130 million came from 150 million to 200 million T cells in an earlier analysis.

Both 60 Vbeta primers and 13 Jbeta primers went into the PCR. Some clones are missing from TCRdb's copy, which holds only in-frame ones; the method was immunoSEQ multiplex PCR. The sample's table shows around 160,000 clones. Points from the study as a whole: It was fewer than 200 TCR beta chains that were listed as cytomegalovirus-associated. In a later analysis, TCR association rates varied by HLA locus: DRB1 most, HLA-C fewest. From TCR beta sequences, most subjects' HLA-A and HLA-B alleles were reportedly predicted accurately.

The V call is TRBV16, the J call TRBJ1-5, with unresolved D. The clonotype originates from a woman between 45 and 60 years old in good health and CMV-seronegative. The sequenced sample consisted of PBMCs. The CDR3 DNA is TGTGCCAGCAGCCAATACAAGAACAATCAGCCCCAGCATTTT. Translating gives CASSQYKNNQPQHF.